The clone carrying this T cell receptor (beta chain) is medium-sized (0.01 to 0.1%) by share. Its matching antigen is unknown. TCRdb re-derived calls from the reads in MiXCR, one entry per CDR3 protein. The sample contains 2,000 to 2,500 distinct CDR3 sequences, under 20% of which appear only once. These data come from a study of liver allograft versus peripheral blood T cells. Study details: Transplanted livers held T cell receptor repertoires, and these were compared with repertoires in recipients' peripheral blood. Broader study findings: Repertoires of T cell receptors that resided inside liver allografts reportedly differed from those in peripheral blood.

V lost 6 bases, J lost 4 bases, and 4 bases stayed unmatched. This CDR3 spans 16 amino acids. Germline assignment: CDR1 MNHEY and CDR2 SMNVEV (reference sequence). The receptor comes from a human patient who had a liver transplant. Some T cells could come from the graft donor. The V call is TRBV27, the J call TRBJ2-1, with 15 bases that match TRBD2. The CDR3 sequence is CASRGLAGGLYNEQFF. CDR3 in DNA: TGTGCCAGCAGAGGACTAGCGGGGGGGCTATACAATGAGCAGTTCTTC.